Shown below are 4 T cell receptor beta chains from a single sample sequenced in a study of blood T cell repertoires in COVID-19. Assay used: immunoSEQ multiplex PCR; TCRdb lists only in-frame clones, some missing. This sample has 250,000 to 300,000 clones, with 80% to 90% found just once. The sequenced sample was PBMCs or T cells enriched from blood (not recorded which). These receptors all come from a man under 40 with acute COVID-19.

This clone was found once. The chain has TRBV7-9 and TRBJ2-5; D gene ambiguous. V gave up 6 bases and J gave up 0 bases, with 11 bases separating them. The CDR3 contains 14 residues. CDR1 SEHNR and CDR2 FQNEAQ come from the germline V gene (reference sequence). The CDR3 nucleotides are TGTGCCAGCAGACCCCCTAGAAACCAAGAGACCCAGTACTTC. It is translated as CASRPPRNQETQYF.

This chain connects TRBV7-9 to TRBJ2-3, with a tentative D call TRBD1 (6 bases). Germline values: CDR1 SEHNR, CDR2 FQNEAQ (reference sequence). V was shortened by 6 bases and J by 5 bases, with 9 bases between the two germline ends. The CDR3 is 12 amino acids. The CDR3 DNA follows: TGTGCCAGCAGGGGGGCGGGAGATACGCAGTATTTT. Encoded protein: CASRGAGDTQYF.

This clone was detected only a few times. The CDR3 region is CASSRQSNQPQHF. The CDR3 bases are TGTGCCAGCAGCCGACAGTCCAATCAGCCCCAGCATTTT. The chain recombines TRBV7-6 with TRBJ1-5; D possibly corresponds to TRBD1 (5 bases). The germline gives CDR1 SGHVS, CDR2 FNYEAQ. Trimming took 5 bases from V and 3 from J, leaving 8 bases between them. This CDR3 contains 13 residues. The entire variable domain, with the rest obtained from reference TRBV7-6 and TRBJ1-5, is as follows: GAGVSQSPRYKVTKRGQDVALRCDPISGHVSLYWYRQALGQGPEFLTYFNYEAQQDKSGLPNDRFSAERPEGSISTLTIQRTEQRDSAMYRCASSRQSNQPQHFGDGTRLSIL.

V gene TRBV19 combines with J gene TRBJ1-1, with 8 bases identical to TRBD1. This CDR3 comprises 15 residues. In germline, CDR1 is LNHDA, CDR2 SQIVND (reference sequence). The trim removed 7 bases at V and 4 bases at J, leaving 11 bases unmatched. CDR3 nucleotide sequence: TGTGCCAGTACCCTCGGACAGGGAGGGATCACTGAAGCTTTCTTT. It specifies CASTLGQGGITEAFF. Full variable domain (missing parts from reference TRBV19 and TRBJ1-1): DGGITQSPKYLFRKEGQNVTLSCEQNLNHDAMYWYRQDPGQGLRLIYYSQIVNDFQKGDIAEGYSVSREKKESFPLTVTSAQKNPTAFYLCASTLGQGGITEAFFGQGTRLTVV.